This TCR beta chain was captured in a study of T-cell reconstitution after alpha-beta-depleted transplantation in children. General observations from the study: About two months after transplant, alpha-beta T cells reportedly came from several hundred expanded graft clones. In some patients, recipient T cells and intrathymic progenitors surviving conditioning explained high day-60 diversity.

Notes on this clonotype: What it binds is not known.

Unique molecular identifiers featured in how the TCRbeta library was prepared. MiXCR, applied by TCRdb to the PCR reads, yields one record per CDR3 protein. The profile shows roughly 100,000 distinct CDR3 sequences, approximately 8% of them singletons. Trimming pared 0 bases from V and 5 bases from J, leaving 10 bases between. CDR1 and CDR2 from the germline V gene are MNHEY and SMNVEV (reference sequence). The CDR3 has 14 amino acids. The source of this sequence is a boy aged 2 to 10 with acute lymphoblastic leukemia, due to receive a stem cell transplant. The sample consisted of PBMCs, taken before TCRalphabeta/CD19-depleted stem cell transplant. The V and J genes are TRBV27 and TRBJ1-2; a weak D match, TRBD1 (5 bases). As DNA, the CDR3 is TGTGCCAGCAGTTTATCGGGTACAGGTTATGGCTACACCTTC. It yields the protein CASSLSGTGYGYTF.